This is a list of T cell receptor beta chains from one sample in a study of T-cell reconstitution after alpha-beta-depleted transplantation in children. In TCRdb, the PCR reads were re-called with MiXCR into one record per CDR3 protein. The sample records about 460,000 distinct CDR3 sequences, under 15% being singletons. The starting material was PBMCs from the stem cell graft donor, obtained from the stem cell graft. The receptors were gathered from a human donor who donated a stem cell graft to a child with combined immunodeficiency. Both conserved end residues are trimmed from each CDR3. The D gene is left open where the match is weak.

TRBV2,TRBD1,ASSPRARGRGTGELF
TRBV6-5,TRBD1,ATQDRESYEQY
TRBV12-3/TRBV12-4,TRBD2,ASSFGLAGTETQY
TRBV7-2,NA,ASSPHGYSYEQY
TRBV7-8,NA,ASRSTTNTGELF
TRBV29-1,TRBD1,SVEMGTGGDGYT
TRBV5-6,TRBD1,ASSWGQGKKETQY
TRBV3-1,TRBD2,ASSQELADYTGELF
TRBV7-9,NA,ASSPMVGYT
TRBV18,NA,ASSRPLVSNEQF
TRBV4-1,NA,ASSQVGYESSYNEQF
TRBV7-2,NA,ASSHSTVSYNEQF
TRBV12-3/TRBV12-4,NA,ASSHQGPSSGANVLT
TRBV5-5,NA,ASSFRGRDEQY
TRBV6-1,NA,ASRPRGRTRYEKLF
TRBV30,TRBD1,AWNTGGTEAF
TRBV5-1,NA,ASSLEGTLLAKNIQY
TRBV7-2,NA,ASSHGELQETQY
TRBV11-1,TRBD1,ASSLYQGAGERHGELF
TRBV5-1,NA,ASSLGRVETDTQY
TRBV11-2,TRBD2,ASSLRGVGTGELF
TRBV7-9,NA,ASSLVGGGHGYT
TRBV4-2,NA,ASSQDLMGKQY
TRBV7-1,NA,ASSSGLEGIQY
TRBV5-1,TRBD1,ASSFGTDLYEQY
TRBV6-2/TRBV6-3,TRBD1,ASRTGVPTQPQH
TRBV6-1,TRBD2,ASSHLRLAGAHTGELF
TRBV12-3/TRBV12-4,TRBD2,ASGNIAGDYEQY
TRBV6-2/TRBV6-3,TRBD1,AIATGRNSPLH
TRBV19,NA,ASSMQEGEQF
TRBV6-2/TRBV6-3,NA,ASSYSSWGGKLF
TRBV5-1,NA,ASRRSYNEQF
TRBV24-1,TRBD2,ATSVTSGGPIYNEQF
TRBV12-3/TRBV12-4,TRBD1,ASGLLPGQGDNEQF
TRBV18,NA,ASSPLDTLGEQF
TRBV29-1,NA,SVERGGPTGELF
TRBV12-3/TRBV12-4,TRBD1,ASRSGTDTSGNTIY
TRBV11-2,NA,ASSLAVEQF
TRBV12-3/TRBV12-4,TRBD2,ASSARGGQETQY
TRBV5-6,NA,ASSWRSGHRVEGYT
TRBV12-3/TRBV12-4,TRBD2,ASSLFGGRVNEQF
TRBV2,TRBD1,ASSVTGTGATGAF
TRBV10-3,NA,AISELASRGTDYNEQF
TRBV6-1,NA,ASSTPREGPNEKLF
TRBV13,NA,ASSPDSVPYEQY
TRBV4-2,NA,ASSQGFMNTEAF
TRBV10-3,NA,AIGAGLADTQY
TRBV6-1,TRBD2,ASSECWTEASGSLANEQF
TRBV12-3/TRBV12-4,NA,ASRGPRNEQY
TRBV11-3,NA,ASSPSIRSEQF
TRBV7-3,TRBD2,ASSLRGGSDTQY
TRBV11-2,TRBD1,ASSGYRGRGQF